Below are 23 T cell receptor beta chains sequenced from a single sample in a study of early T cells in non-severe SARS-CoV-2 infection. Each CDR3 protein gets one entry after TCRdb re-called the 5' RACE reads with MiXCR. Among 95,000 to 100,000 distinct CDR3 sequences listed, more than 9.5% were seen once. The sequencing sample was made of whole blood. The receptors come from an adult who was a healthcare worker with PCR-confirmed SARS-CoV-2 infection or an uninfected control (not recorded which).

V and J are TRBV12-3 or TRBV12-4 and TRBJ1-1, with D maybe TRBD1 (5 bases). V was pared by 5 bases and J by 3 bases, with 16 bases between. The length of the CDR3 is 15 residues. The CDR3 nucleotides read TGTGCCAGCAGTCTCCGGCTCCGGGGGGACACTGAAGCTTTCTTT. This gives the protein CASSLRLRGDTEAFF.

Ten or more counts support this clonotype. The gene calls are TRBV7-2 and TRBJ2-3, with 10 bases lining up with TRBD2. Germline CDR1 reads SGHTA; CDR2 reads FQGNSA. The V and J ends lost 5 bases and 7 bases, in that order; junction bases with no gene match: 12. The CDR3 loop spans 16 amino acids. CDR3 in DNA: TGTGCCAGCAGCCCGCCCCAGCGGGGGGGCCGAAATACGCAGTATTTT. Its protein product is CASSPPQRGGRNTQYF. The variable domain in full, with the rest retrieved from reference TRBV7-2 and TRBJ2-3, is GAGVSQSPSNKVTEKGKDVELRCDPISGHTALYWYRQSLGQGLEFLIYFQGNSAPDKSGLPSDRFSAERTGGSVSTLTIQRTQQEDSAVYLCASSPPQRGGRNTQYFGPGTRLTVL.

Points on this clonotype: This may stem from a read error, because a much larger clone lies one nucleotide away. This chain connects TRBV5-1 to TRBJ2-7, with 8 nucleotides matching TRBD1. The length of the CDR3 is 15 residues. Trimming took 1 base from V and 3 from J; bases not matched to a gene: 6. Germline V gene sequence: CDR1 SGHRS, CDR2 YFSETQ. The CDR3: CASSLIRGQSYEQYF. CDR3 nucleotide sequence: TGCGCCAGCAGCTTGATCAGGGGGCAGAGCTACGAGCAGTACTTC.

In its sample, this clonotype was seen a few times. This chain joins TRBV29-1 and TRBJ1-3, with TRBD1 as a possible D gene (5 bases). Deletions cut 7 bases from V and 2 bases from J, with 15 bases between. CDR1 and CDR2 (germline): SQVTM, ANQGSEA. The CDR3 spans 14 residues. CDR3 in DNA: TGCAGCGGGGGCAAAGGCCCCGCTGGAAACACCATATATTTT. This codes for CSGGKGPAGNTIYF.

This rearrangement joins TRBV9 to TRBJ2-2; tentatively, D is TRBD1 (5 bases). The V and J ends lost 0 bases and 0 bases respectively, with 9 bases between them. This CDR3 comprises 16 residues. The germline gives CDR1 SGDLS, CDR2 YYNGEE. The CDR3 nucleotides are TGTGCCAGCAGCGTAGCTGTCAGGGCGAACACCGGGGAGCTGTTTTTT. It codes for CASSVAVRANTGELFF.

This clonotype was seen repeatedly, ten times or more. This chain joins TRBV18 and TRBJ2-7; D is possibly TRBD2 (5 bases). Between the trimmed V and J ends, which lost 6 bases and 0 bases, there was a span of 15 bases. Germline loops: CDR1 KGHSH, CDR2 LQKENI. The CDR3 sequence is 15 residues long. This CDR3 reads CASSPRTVNSYEQYF. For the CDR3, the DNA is TGTGCCAGCTCCCCCAGGACTGTAAACTCCTACGAGCAGTACTTC.

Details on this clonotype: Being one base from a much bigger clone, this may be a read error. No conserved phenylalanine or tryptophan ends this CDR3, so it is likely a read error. CDR3 in amino acids: CASSFGPNEKLFY. The CDR3 DNA reads TGTGCCAGCAGCTTCGGACCAAATGAAAAACTGTTTTAT. This chain links TRBV7-9 with TRBJ1-4, with no clear D. CDR1 is SEHNR and CDR2 is FQNEAQ in the germline V gene (reference sequence). The CDR3 loop spans 13 amino acids. Trimming removed 3 bases from V and 5 bases from J, with 7 bases in between.

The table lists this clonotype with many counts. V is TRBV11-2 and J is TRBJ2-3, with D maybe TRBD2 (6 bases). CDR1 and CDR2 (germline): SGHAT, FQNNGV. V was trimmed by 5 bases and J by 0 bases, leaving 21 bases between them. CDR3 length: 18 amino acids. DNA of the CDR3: TGTGCCAGCAGCCCAACTCTCCTAGCGTCTGTGAGCACAGATACGCAGTATTTT. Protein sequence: CASSPTLLASVSTDTQYF.

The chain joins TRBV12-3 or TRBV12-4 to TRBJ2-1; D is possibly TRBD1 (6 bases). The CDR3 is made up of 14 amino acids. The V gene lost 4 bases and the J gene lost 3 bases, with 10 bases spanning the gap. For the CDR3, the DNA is TGTGCCAGCAGTTCGGGGACAAACTACAATGAGCAGTTCTTC. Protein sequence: CASSSGTNYNEQFF.

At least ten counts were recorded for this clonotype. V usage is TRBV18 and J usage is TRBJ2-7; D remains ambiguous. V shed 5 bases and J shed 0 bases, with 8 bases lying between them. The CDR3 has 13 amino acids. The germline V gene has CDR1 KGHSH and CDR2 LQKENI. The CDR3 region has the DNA TGTGCCAGCTCAGTGGGGATCTCCTACGAGCAGTACTTC. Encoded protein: CASSVGISYEQYF. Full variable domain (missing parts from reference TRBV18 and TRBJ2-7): NAGVMQNPRHLVRRRGQEARLRCSPMKGHSHVYWYRQLPEEGLKFMVYLQKENIIDESGMPKERFSAEFPKEGPSILRIQQVVRGDSAAYFCASSVGISYEQYFGPGTRLTVT.

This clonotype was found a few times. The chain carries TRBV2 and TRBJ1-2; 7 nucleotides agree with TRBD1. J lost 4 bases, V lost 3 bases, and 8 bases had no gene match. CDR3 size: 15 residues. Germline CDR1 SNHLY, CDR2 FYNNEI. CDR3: CASSELGQTFYGYTF. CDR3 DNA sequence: TGTGCCAGCAGTGAGTTGGGACAGACTTTCTATGGCTACACCTTC.

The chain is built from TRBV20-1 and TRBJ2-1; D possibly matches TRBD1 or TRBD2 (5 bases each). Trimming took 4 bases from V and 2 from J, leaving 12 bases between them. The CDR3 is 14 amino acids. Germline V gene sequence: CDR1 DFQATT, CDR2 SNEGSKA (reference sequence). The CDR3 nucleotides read TGCAGTGCTAACTCCGGGGACGCCTACAATGAGCAGTTCTTC. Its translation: CSANSGDAYNEQFF.

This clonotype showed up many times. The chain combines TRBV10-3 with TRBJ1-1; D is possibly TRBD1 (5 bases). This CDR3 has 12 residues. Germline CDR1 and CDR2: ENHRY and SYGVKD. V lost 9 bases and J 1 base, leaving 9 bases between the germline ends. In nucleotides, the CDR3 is TGTGCCATAGGACAAGGGAACACTGAAGCTTTCTTT. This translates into CAIGQGNTEAFF.

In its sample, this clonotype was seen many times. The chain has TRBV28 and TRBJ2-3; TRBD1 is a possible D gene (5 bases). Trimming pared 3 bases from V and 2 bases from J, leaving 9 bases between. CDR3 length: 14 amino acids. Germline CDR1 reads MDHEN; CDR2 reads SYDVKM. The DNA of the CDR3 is TGTGCCAGCAGTTTCTTCAGGGACACAGATACGCAGTATTTT. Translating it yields CASSFFRDTDTQYF.

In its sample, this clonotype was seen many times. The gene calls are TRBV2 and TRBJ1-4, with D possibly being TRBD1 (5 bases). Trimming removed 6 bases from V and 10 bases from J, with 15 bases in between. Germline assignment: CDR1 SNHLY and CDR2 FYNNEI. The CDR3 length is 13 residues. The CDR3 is CASRIQDLGKLFF. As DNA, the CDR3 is TGTGCCAGCAGGATACAGGACTTGGGAAAACTGTTTTTT.

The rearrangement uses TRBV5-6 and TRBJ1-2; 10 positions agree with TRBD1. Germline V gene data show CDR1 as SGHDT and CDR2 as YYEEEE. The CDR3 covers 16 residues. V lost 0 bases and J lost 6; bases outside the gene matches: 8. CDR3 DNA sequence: TGTGCCAGCAGCTTGGCCGGAGACAGGGGGCTGGATGGCTACACCTTC. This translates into CASSLAGDRGLDGYTF.

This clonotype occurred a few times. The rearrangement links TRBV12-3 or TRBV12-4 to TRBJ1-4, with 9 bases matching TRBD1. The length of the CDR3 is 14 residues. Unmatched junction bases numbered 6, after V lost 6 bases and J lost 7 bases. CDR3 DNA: TGTGCCAGCAGGCCAGGGACAGGGAGTGAAAAACTGTTTTTT. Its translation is CASRPGTGSEKLFF.

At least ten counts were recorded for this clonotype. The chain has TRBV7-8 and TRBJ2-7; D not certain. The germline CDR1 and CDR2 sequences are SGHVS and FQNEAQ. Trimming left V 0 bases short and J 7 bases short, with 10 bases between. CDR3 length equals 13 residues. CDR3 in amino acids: CASSLALTREQYF. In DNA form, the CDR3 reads TGTGCCAGCAGCTTAGCGCTGACGAGAGAGCAGTACTTC.

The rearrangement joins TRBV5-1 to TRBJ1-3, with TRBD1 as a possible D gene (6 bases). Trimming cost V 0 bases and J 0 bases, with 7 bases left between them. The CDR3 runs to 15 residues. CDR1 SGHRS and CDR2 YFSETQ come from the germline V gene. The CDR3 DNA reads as TGCGCCAGCAGCTTGGGGGACATCTCTGGAAACACCATATATTTT. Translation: CASSLGDISGNTIYF. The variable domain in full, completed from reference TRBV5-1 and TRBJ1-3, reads KAGVTQTPRYLIKTRGQQVTLSCSPISGHRSVSWYQQTPGQGLQFLFEYFSETQRNKGNFPGRFSGRQFSNSRSEMNVSTLELGDSALYLCASSLGDISGNTIYFGEGSWLTVV.

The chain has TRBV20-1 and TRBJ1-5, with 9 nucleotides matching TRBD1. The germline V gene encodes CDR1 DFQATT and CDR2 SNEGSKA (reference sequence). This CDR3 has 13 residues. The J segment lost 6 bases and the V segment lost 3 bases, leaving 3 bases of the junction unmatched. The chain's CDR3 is CSASRQGVQPQHF. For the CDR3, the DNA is TGCAGTGCTAGCCGACAGGGGGTTCAGCCCCAGCATTTT.

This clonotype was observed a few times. CDR3 sequence: CASSARIGVTQETQYF. CDR3 coding DNA: TGTGCCAGCAGCGCCAGGATCGGGGTTACCCAAGAGACCCAGTACTTC. The rearrangement joins TRBV7-6 to TRBJ2-5, with D perhaps TRBD2 (5 bases). CDR3 length: 16 residues. V lost 5 bases, J lost 1 base, and 17 bases lay in between. Germline V gene data show CDR1 as SGHVS and CDR2 as FNYEAQ.

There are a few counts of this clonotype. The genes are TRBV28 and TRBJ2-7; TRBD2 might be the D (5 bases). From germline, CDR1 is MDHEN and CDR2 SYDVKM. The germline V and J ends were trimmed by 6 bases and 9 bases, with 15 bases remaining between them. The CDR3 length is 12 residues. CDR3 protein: CASSPGEGGQYF. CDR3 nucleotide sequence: TGTGCCAGCAGCCCCGGGGAAGGCGGGCAGTACTTC. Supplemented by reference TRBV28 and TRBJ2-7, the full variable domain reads DVKVTQSSRYLVKRTGEKVFLECVQDMDHENMFWYRQDPGLGLRLIYFSYDVKMKEKGDIPEGYSVSREKKERFSLILESASTNQTSMYLCASSPGEGGQYFGPGTRLTVT.

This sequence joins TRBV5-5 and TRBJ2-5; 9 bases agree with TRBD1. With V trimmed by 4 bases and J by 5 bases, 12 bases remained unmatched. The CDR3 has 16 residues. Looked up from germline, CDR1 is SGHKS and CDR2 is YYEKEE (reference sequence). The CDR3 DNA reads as TGTGCCAGCAGCCCTACTCCGGGACAGGGTTGGGAGACCCAGTACTTC. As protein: CASSPTPGQGWETQYF. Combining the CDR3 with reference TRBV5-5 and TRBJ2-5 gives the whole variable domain DAGVTQSPTHLIKTRGQQVTLRCSPISGHKSVSWYQQVLGQGPQFIFQYYEKEERGRGNFPDRFSARQFPNYSSELNVNALLLGDSALYLCASSPTPGQGWETQYFGPGTRLLVL.